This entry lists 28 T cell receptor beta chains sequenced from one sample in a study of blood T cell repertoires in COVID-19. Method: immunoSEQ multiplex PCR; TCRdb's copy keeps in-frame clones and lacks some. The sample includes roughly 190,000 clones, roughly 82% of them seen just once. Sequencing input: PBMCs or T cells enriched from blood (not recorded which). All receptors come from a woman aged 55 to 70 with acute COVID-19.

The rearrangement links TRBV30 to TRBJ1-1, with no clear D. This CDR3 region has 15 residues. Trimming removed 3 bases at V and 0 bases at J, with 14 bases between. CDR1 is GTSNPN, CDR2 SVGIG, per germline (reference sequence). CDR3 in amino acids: CAWRLRAYMNTEAFF. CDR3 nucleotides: TGTGCCTGGAGATTGCGGGCCTATATGAACACTGAAGCTTTCTTT.

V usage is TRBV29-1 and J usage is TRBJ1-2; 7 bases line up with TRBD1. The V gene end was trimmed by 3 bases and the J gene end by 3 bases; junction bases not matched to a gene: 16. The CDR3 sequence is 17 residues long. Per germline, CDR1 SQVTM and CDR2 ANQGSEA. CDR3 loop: CSVDLRVVRDSHYGYTF. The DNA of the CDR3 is TGCAGCGTTGATTTGAGGGTGGTTCGGGACAGTCACTATGGCTACACCTTC.

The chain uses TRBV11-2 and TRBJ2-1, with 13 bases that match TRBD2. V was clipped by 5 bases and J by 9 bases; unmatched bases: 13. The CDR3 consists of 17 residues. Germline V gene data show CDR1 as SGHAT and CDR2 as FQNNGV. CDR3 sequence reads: CASSRRTSGLAGVEQFF. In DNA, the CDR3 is TGTGCCAGCAGCCGAAGAACGTCTGGACTAGCGGGAGTTGAGCAGTTCTTC. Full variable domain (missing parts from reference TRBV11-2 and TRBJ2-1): EAGVAQSPRYKIIEKRQSVAFWCNPISGHATLYWYQQILGQGPKLLIQFQNNGVVDDSQLPKDRFSAERLKGVDSTLKIQPAKLEDSAVYLCASSRRTSGLAGVEQFFGPGTRLTVL.

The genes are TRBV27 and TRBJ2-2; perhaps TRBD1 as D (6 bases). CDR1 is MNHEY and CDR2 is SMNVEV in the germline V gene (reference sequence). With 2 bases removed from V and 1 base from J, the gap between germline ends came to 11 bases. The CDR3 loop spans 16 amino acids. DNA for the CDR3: TGTGCCAGCAGTTTAATGGCAGGGGTGAACACCGGGGAGCTGTTTTTT. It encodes CASSLMAGVNTGELFF.

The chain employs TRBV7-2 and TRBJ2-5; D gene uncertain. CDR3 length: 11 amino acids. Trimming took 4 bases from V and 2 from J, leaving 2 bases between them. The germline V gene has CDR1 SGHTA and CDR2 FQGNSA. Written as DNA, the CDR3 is TGTGCCAGCAGCTCACAAGAGACCCAGTACTTC. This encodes CASSSQETQYF.

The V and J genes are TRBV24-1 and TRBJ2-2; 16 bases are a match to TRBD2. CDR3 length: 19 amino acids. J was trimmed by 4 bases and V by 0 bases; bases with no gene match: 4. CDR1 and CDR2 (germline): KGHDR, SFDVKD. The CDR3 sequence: CATSDLPGTSGRVTGELFF. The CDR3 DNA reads TGTGCCACCAGTGATTTGCCGGGGACTAGCGGGAGGGTCACCGGGGAGCTGTTTTTT.

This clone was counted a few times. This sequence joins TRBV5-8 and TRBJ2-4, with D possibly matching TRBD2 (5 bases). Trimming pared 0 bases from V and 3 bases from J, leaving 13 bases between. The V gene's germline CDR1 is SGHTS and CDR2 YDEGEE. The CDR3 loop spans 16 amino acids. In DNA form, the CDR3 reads TGTGCCAGCAGCTTGGTTCCACCCCGGGGCAAAAACATTCAGTACTTC. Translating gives CASSLVPPRGKNIQYF.

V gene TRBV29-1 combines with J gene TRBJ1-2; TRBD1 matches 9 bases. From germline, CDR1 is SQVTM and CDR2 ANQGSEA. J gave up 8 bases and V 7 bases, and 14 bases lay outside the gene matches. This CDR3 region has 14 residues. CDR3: CSAGASQGARGYTF. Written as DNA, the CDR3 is TGCAGCGCTGGGGCCTCACAGGGGGCGCGAGGCTACACCTTC.

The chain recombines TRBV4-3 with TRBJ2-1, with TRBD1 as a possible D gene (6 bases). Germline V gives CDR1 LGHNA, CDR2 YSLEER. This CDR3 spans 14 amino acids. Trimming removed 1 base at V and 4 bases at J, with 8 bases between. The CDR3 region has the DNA TGCGCCAGCAGCCAAGCAAGGGGGTACAATGAGCAGTTCTTC. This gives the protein CASSQARGYNEQFF.

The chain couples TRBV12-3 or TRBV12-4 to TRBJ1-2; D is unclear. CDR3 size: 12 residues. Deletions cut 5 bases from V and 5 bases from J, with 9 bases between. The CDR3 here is CASSPQDYGYTF. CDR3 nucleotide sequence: TGTGCCAGCAGTCCTCAGGATTATGGCTACACCTTC.

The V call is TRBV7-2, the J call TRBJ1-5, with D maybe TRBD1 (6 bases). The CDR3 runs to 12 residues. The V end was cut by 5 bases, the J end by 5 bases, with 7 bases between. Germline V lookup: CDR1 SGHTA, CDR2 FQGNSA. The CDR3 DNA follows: TGTGCCAGCAGCCCAGGGGATCAGCCCCAGCATTTT. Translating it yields CASSPGDQPQHF.

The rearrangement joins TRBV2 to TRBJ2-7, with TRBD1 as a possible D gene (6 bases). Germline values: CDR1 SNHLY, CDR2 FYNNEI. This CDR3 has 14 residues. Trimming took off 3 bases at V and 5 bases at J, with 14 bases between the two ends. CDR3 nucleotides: TGTGCCAGCAGTGAGGGGGCGGGTAGGGACGAGCAGTACTTC. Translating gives CASSEGAGRDEQYF.

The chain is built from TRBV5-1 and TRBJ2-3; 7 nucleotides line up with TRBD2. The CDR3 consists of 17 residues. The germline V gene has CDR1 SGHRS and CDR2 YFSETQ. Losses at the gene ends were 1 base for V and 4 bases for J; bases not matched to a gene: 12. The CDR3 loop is CASSLIPVSGASDTQYF. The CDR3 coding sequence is TGCGCCAGCAGCTTGATCCCCGTAAGCGGGGCTTCAGATACGCAGTATTTT.

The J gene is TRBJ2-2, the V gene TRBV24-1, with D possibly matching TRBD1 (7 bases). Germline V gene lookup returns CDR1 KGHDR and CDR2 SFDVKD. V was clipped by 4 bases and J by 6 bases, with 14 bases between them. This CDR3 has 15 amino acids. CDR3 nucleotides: TGTGCCACCAGTGACTCTGACAGGGAGGCCGGGGAGCTGTTTTTT. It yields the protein CATSDSDREAGELFF.

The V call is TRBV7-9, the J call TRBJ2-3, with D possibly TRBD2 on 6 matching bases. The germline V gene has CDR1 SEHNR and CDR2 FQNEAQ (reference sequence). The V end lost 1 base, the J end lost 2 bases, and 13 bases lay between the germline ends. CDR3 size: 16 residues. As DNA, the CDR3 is TGTGCCAGCAGCTTAGATGCTGGCGGGGACACAGATACGCAGTATTTT. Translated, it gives CASSLDAGGDTDTQYF.

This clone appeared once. The CDR3: CASSVGPAAYEQYV. The CDR3 region has the DNA TGTGCCAGCAGCGTAGGGCCAGCGGCCTACGAGCAGTACGTC. V usage is TRBV9 and J usage is TRBJ2-7; D might be TRBD2 (5 bases). The V gene lost 0 bases and the J gene lost 2 bases, with 9 bases spanning the gap. Germline loops: CDR1 SGDLS, CDR2 YYNGEE. The CDR3 is 14 residues long.

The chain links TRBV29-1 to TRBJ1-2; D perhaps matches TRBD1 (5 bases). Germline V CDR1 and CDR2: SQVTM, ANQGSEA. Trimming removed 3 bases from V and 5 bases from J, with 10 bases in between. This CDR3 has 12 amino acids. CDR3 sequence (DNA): TGCAGCGTTGACAGGGCGGGGTATGGCTACACCTTC. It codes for CSVDRAGYGYTF.

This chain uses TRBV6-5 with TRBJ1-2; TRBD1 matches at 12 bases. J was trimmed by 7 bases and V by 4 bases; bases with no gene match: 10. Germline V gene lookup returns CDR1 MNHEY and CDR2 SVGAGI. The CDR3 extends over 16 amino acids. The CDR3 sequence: CASSSPGQGAGGGYTF. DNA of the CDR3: TGTGCCAGCAGTTCTCCGGGACAGGGGGCTGGGGGTGGCTACACCTTC.

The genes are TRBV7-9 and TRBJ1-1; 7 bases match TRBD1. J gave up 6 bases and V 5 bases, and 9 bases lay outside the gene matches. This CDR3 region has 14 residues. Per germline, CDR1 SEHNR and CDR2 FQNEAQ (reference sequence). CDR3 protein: CASSPTRGIAEAFF. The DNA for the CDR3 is TGTGCCAGCAGCCCCACCAGGGGGATAGCTGAAGCTTTCTTT.

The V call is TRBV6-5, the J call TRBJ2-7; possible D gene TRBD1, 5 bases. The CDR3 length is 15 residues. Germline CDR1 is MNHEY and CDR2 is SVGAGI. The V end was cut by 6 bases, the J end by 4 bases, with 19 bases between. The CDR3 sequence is CASSYQGFLYYEQYF. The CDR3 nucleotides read TGTGCCAGCAGCTACCAGGGATTCCTCTATTACGAGCAGTACTTC.

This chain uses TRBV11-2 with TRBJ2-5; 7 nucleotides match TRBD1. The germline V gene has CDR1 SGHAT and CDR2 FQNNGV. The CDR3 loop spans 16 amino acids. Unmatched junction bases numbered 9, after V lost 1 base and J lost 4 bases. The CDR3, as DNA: TGTGCCAGCAGCTTAGGGTCGACAGGGAGTGGAGAGACCCAGTACTTC. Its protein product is CASSLGSTGSGETQYF. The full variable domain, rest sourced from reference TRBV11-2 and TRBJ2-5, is EAGVAQSPRYKIIEKRQSVAFWCNPISGHATLYWYQQILGQGPKLLIQFQNNGVVDDSQLPKDRFSAERLKGVDSTLKIQPAKLEDSAVYLCASSLGSTGSGETQYFGPGTRLLVL.

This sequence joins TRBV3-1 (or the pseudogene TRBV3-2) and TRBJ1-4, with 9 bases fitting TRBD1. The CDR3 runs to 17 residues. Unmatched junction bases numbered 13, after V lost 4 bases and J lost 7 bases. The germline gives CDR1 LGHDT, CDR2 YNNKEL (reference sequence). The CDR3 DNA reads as TGTGCCAGCAGCCCAGGACAGGGGAGGTCGGGGGGTGAAAAACTGTTTTTT. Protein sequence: CASSPGQGRSGGEKLFF.

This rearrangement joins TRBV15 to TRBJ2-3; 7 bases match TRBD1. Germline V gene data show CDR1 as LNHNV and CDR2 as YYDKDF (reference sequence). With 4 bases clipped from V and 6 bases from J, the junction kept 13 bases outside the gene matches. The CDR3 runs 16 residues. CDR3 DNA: TGTGCCACCAGCAAGCCGGGACAGCCGTCCATTGATACGCAGTATTTT. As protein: CATSKPGQPSIDTQYF.

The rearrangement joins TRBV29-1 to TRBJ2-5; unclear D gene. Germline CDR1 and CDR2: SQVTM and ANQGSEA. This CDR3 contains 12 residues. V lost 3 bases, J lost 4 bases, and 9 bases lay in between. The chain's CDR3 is CSVEADTETQYF. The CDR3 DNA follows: TGCAGCGTTGAGGCAGACACAGAGACCCAGTACTTC.

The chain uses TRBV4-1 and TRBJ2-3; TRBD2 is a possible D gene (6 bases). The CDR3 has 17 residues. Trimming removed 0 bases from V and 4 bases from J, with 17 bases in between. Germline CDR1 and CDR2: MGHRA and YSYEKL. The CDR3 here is CASSQEGLRARADTQYF. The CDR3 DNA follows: TGCGCCAGCAGCCAAGAGGGACTTAGGGCTCGTGCAGATACGCAGTATTTT.

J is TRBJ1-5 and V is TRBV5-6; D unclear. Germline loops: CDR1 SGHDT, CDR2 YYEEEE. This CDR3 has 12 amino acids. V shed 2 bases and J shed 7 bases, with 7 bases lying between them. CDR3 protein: CASSFYSQPQHF. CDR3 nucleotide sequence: TGTGCCAGCAGCTTTTATTCGCAGCCCCAGCATTTT.

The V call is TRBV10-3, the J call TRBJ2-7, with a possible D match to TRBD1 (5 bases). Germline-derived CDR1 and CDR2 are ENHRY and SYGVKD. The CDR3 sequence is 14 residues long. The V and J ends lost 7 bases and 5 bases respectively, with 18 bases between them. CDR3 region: CAINEGPGKNEQYF. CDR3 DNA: TGTGCCATCAACGAAGGGCCAGGGAAAAACGAGCAGTACTTC.

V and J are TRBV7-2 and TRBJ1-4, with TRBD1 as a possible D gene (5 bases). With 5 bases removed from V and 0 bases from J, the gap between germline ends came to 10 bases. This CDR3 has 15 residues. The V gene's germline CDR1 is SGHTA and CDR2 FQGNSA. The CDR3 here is CASSPRQSTNEKLFF. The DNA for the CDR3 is TGTGCCAGCAGCCCCAGACAGTCAACTAATGAAAAACTGTTTTTT. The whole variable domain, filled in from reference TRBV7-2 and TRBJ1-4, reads GAGVSQSPSNKVTEKGKDVELRCDPISGHTALYWYRQSLGQGLEFLIYFQGNSAPDKSGLPSDRFSAERTGGSVSTLTIQRTQQEDSAVYLCASSPRQSTNEKLFFGSGTQLSVL.